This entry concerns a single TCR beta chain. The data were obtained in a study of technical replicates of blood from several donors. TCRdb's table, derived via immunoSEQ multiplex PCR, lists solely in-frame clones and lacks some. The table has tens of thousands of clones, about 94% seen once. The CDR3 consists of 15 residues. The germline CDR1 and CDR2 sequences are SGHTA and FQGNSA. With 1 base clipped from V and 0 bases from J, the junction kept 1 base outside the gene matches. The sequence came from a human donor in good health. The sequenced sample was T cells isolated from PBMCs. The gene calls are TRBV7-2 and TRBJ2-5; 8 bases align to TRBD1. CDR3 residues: CASSLVGQDQETQYF. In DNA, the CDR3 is TGTGCCAGCAGCTTAGTGGGACAGGACCAAGAGACCCAGTACTTC.